This TCR beta chain is from a study of shared clonotypes between healthy human individuals. Study-wide results and caveats: The represented genetic and exposure-history diversity was limited by the small number of donors. Clonotype sharing among donors was expected to depend on sequencing depth. The researchers took only blood, and tissue repertoires probably look different.

Sequencing used immunoSEQ multiplex PCR; TCRdb keeps in-frame clones, though not all of them. The sample consists of around 1,100,000 clones, around 77% of them appearing once. About this clone: Its antigen is as yet unknown.

CDR1 is MDHEN, CDR2 SYDVKM, per germline. The CDR3 totals 17 residues. The V and J ends lost 4 bases and 3 bases respectively, with 21 bases between them. This clonotype originated in a man aged 18 to 30 in good health. Some clones in this sample may be carry-over from other donors' samples. The chain recombines TRBV28 with TRBJ1-1, with D perhaps TRBD1 (5 bases). The source material was memory CD4+ T cells from PBMCs. Subset in this sample: CD45RA-negative fraction. The CDR3 DNA reads as TGTGCCAGCAGTTCCCCCCGCAGTCCTCTGGGGGACACTGAAGCTTTCTTT. Translating it yields CASSSPRSPLGDTEAFF.